The 7 T cell receptor beta chains below were found in one sample sequenced in a study of T-cell memory formation after mild COVID-19. TCRdb reprocessed the 5' RACE reads via MiXCR and lists one record per CDR3 protein. Among 190,000 or so distinct CDR3 sequences listed, 20% to 25% were seen once. The sample consisted of PBMCs or a T cell subset sorted from them (not recorded which). These receptors all come from an adult woman who had mild COVID-19 (a few samples of this study predate the infection). Cell type and time point are not known.

The gene calls are TRBV19 and TRBJ2-7; 11 bases match TRBD1. The CDR3 runs 15 residues. CDR1 is LNHDA, CDR2 SQIVND, per germline (reference sequence). V trimming: 3 bases; J trimming: 4 bases; junction bases outside the gene matches: 5. The CDR3 is CASSMWGQGGYEQYF. In DNA, the CDR3 is TGTGCCAGTAGTATGTGGGGACAGGGGGGATACGAGCAGTACTTC.

The chain carries TRBV5-1 and TRBJ2-3; no clear D. The CDR3 is 15 amino acids. Trimming cost V 1 base and J 2 bases, with 11 bases left between them. Germline assignment: CDR1 SGHRS and CDR2 YFSETQ. CDR3 sequence reads: CASSLLGSYTDTQYF. CDR3 coding DNA: TGCGCCAGCAGCTTGTTGGGGTCTTACACAGATACGCAGTATTTT. The full variable domain, in which reference TRBV5-1 and TRBJ2-3 provide the parts outside the CDR3, is KAGVTQTPRYLIKTRGQQVTLSCSPISGHRSVSWYQQTPGQGLQFLFEYFSETQRNKGNFPGRFSGRQFSNSRSEMNVSTLELGDSALYLCASSLLGSYTDTQYFGPGTRLTVL.

This chain uses TRBV12-3 or TRBV12-4 with TRBJ2-1; 7 positions agree with TRBD2. The CDR3 runs 15 residues. The trim removed 10 bases at V and 5 bases at J, leaving 14 bases unmatched. The CDR3 nucleotides are TGTGCCATCCTCCCCCGGCGGACTAGGAACAATGAGCAGTTCTTC. Protein product: CAILPRRTRNNEQFF.

This clonotype was counted between two and nine times. CDR3 bases: TGTGCCAGCAGTCACGGGAGGACAGATACGCAGTATTTT. As protein: CASSHGRTDTQYF. The chain joins TRBV6-6 to TRBJ2-3; 7 bases agree with TRBD2. The ends lost 5 bases at V and 3 bases at J; junction bases unmatched: 2. The V gene's germline CDR1 is MNHNY and CDR2 SVGAGI (reference sequence). The CDR3 consists of 13 residues.

The chain employs TRBV2 and TRBJ1-4; 7 positions agree with TRBD1. CDR1 is SNHLY, CDR2 FYNNEI, per germline. The J segment lost 2 bases and the V segment lost 7 bases, leaving 7 bases of the junction unmatched. CDR3 length: 15 amino acids. The CDR3 spells CASKTRQGTNEKLFF. The CDR3 coding sequence is TGTGCCAGCAAGACTAGACAGGGCACTAATGAAAAACTGTTTTTT.

The gene calls are TRBV4-1 and TRBJ1-6; maybe TRBD1 (5 bases). Per the germline V gene, CDR1 is MGHRA and CDR2 is YSYEKL. Trimming pared 4 bases from V and 0 bases from J, leaving 13 bases between. The CDR3 runs 17 residues. The CDR3, as DNA: TGCGCCAGCAGCCTCCTAAAGGGGAGCTCCTATAATTCACCCCTCCACTTT. This sequence encodes CASSLLKGSSYNSPLHF.

This chain links TRBV30 with TRBJ1-1; 12 bases are shared with TRBD1. The length of the CDR3 is 14 residues. With 2 bases clipped from V and 5 bases from J, the junction kept 3 bases outside the gene matches. Germline V gives CDR1 GTSNPN, CDR2 SVGIG (reference sequence). CDR3 region: CAWSRDRGLTEAFF. The CDR3 region has the DNA TGTGCCTGGAGTCGGGACAGGGGGCTTACTGAAGCTTTCTTT.